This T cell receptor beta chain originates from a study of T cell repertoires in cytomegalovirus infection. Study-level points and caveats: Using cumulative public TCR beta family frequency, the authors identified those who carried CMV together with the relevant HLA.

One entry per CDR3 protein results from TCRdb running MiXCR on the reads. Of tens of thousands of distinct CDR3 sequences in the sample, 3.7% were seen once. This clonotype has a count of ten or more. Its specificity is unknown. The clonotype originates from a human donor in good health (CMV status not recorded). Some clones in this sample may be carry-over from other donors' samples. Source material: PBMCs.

CDR3 loop: CASRPPGGLNSPLHF. CDR3 sequence (DNA): TGCGCCAGCAGACCGCCGGGGGGGCTTAATTCACCCCTCCACTTT. The chain uses TRBV4-1 and TRBJ1-6; weak D call: TRBD1 (6 bases). The CDR3 runs to 15 residues. The V gene lost 6 bases and the J gene lost 6 bases, with 15 bases spanning the gap. Germline V gene data show CDR1 as MGHRA and CDR2 as YSYEKL.